This T cell receptor beta chain was sequenced during a study of tumor-infiltrating lymphocytes in primary liver carcinoma. This clonotype was detected only a few times. The template, roughly 550 ng total RNA, yielded TCR beta cDNA made with a constant-region primer. Slightly modified ARM-PCR served as the procedure for the TCR beta libraries. These libraries came from three rounds of nested multiplex PCR. The first two PCR rounds, roughly 10 cycles each, used TRBV1-TRBV30 forward primers and a C-beta reverse primer. TCRdb recomputed calls from the multiplex PCR reads with MiXCR, one row per CDR3 protein. The repertoire holds just over 300,000 distinct CDR3 sequences, about 50% seen once, with approximately 15% in the top ten. Unsorted whole blood supplied the RNA, and germline DNA was extracted too. The germline V gene has CDR1 MDHEN and CDR2 SYDVKM. The CDR3 is made up of 15 amino acids. Losses at the gene ends were 4 bases for V and 6 bases for J; bases not matched to a gene: 7.

The chain has TRBV28 and TRBJ2-3; 10 bases line up with TRBD2. The TCR sequence derives from a woman aged 25-40 years with primary liver carcinoma and hepatitis B virus infection. The sequencing sample was made of peripheral blood. The CDR3 loop is CASSSLAGVPDTQYF. CDR3 DNA: TGTGCCAGCAGTTCGCTAGCGGGAGTACCCGATACGCAGTATTTT.